This T cell receptor beta chain was observed in a study of blood T cells in healthy people across ages. Donor samples were obtained from healthy Caucasian individuals from Russia, aged 6 to 90. For the second PCR, which ran for roughly 7 to 11 cycles, a sample-barcoded 5' primer and a J-beta primer mix were used. TCRdb redid the calling of the 5' RACE reads with MiXCR, one entry per CDR3 protein. Among hundreds of thousands of distinct CDR3 sequences, roughly two fifths were seen once, and the ten largest hold approximately 22%. The CDR3 extends over 13 amino acids. Germline assignment: CDR1 MNHEY and CDR2 SVGEGT. The junction had 5 bases not matched to a gene; V was cut back by 7 bases and J by 4 bases. Concerning this clonotype: The antigen remains unidentified.

Broader study findings: Roughly linear declines in TCR beta diversity per million T cells occurred with age.

This sequence was found in a woman aged 60-75 years in good health. Sequenced input: blood. The V call is TRBV6-2 or TRBV6-3, the J call TRBJ2-5, with 8 bases that match TRBD2. CDR3 DNA: TGTGCCAGCACTCACCGGGAGGGAGAGACCCAGTACTTC. Its translation is CASTHREGETQYF.